The next 20 T cell receptor beta chains were all read from a single sample in a study of cytomegalovirus exposure and HLA in healthy donors. Primers: 60 Vbeta forward and 13 Jbeta reverse. Libraries were prepared by immunoSEQ multiplex PCR; TCRdb keeps only in-frame clonotypes and omits some of them. The sample lists 100,000 to 150,000 clones; under 80% were seen once. Material: PBMCs. The receptors originated from a man aged 40-49 years in good health and CMV-seropositive.

This chain connects TRBV5-1 to TRBJ2-1; D is ambiguous. The germline V gene has CDR1 SGHRS and CDR2 YFSETQ. Trimming pared 2 bases from V and 5 bases from J, leaving 11 bases between. The CDR3 totals 14 residues. The CDR3 sequence: CASSLTPTHNEQFF. CDR3 DNA: TGCGCCAGCAGCTTAACTCCTACGCACAATGAGCAGTTCTTC.

V and J are TRBV29-1 and TRBJ1-2; D is unclear. Trimming removed 4 bases from V and 7 bases from J, with 13 bases in between. This CDR3 contains 12 residues. The germline V gene has CDR1 SQVTM and CDR2 ANQGSEA. CDR3: CSVGRDGVGYTF. The CDR3 nucleotides read TGCAGCGTTGGGAGGGATGGTGTTGGCTACACCTTC.

This clone has only a few counts. This chain links TRBV7-6 with TRBJ2-2, with TRBD2 as a possible D gene (6 bases). Germline loops: CDR1 SGHVS, CDR2 FNYEAQ. This CDR3 is 17 amino acids long. The V and J ends lost 5 bases and 2 bases respectively, with 18 bases between them. The CDR3 DNA is TGTGCCAGCAGCCGGTTGGAGGGTGCAGCAAACACCGGGGAGCTGTTTTTT. Protein: CASSRLEGAANTGELFF.

The genes are TRBV7-2 and TRBJ2-2, with TRBD2 identical over 8 bases. V lost 5 bases to trimming and J lost 4 bases; unmatched junction nucleotides: 12. The CDR3 sequence is 17 residues long. Germline lookup yields CDR1 SGHTA and CDR2 FQGNSA. The CDR3 coding sequence is TGTGCCAGCAGCGCTACCCGGGGGGGGCTTACCACCGGGGAGCTGTTTTTT. Translating it yields CASSATRGGLTTGELFF. The whole variable domain, remainder taken from reference TRBV7-2 and TRBJ2-2, is GAGVSQSPSNKVTEKGKDVELRCDPISGHTALYWYRQSLGQGLEFLIYFQGNSAPDKSGLPSDRFSAERTGGSVSTLTIQRTQQEDSAVYLCASSATRGGLTTGELFFGEGSRLTVL.

J is TRBJ2-2 and V is TRBV5-8; 8 bases map to TRBD1. The V gene's germline CDR1 is SGHTS and CDR2 YDEGEE. V lost 2 bases, J lost 5 bases, and 8 bases stayed unmatched. This CDR3 has 16 amino acids. The CDR3: CASSFRQGAGTGELFF. The CDR3 region has the DNA TGTGCCAGCAGCTTCCGGCAGGGGGCCGGGACCGGGGAGCTGTTTTTT.

This rearrangement joins TRBV7-9 to TRBJ2-7; 7 bases map to TRBD1. Germline lookup yields CDR1 SEHNR and CDR2 FQNEAQ (reference sequence). The CDR3 spans 16 residues. Trimming took 1 base from V and 6 from J; bases not matched to a gene: 12. In nucleotides, the CDR3 is TGTGCCAGCAGCTTAGGGTTGACAGGGCCGGACGGCGAGCAGTACTTC. As protein: CASSLGLTGPDGEQYF. Drawing the rest from reference TRBV7-9 and TRBJ2-7, the complete variable domain is DTGVSQNPRHKITKRGQNVTFRCDPISEHNRLYWYRQTLGQGPEFLTYFQNEAQLEKSRLLSDRFSAERPKGSFSTLEIQRTEQGDSAMYLCASSLGLTGPDGEQYFGPGTRLTVT.

This chain joins TRBV29-1 and TRBJ2-7; TRBD2 matches 13 bases. Germline CDR1 is SQVTM and CDR2 is ANQGSEA. Trimming removed 4 bases from V and 6 bases from J; junction bases left unmatched: 6. There are 14 residues in the CDR3. The CDR3 nucleotides are TGCAGCGTTGGGACTAGCGGGAGTTCTCGCGAGCAGTACTTC. Translation gives CSVGTSGSSREQYF.

The genes are TRBV7-9 and TRBJ1-1; D call uncertain. The CDR3 extends over 13 amino acids. The V gene lost 4 bases and the J gene lost 3 bases, with 9 bases spanning the gap. Looked up from germline, CDR1 is SEHNR and CDR2 is FQNEAQ (reference sequence). CDR3 in DNA: TGTGCCAGCAGCTCCAGACAAGACACTGAAGCTTTCTTT. Its translation is CASSSRQDTEAFF.

This chain links TRBV7-2 with TRBJ1-2, with 7 bases fitting TRBD1. Germline V CDR1 and CDR2: SGHTA, FQGNSA. V lost 5 bases and J lost 14; bases outside the gene matches: 14. The CDR3 is made up of 13 amino acids. The CDR3 DNA sequence: TGTGCCAGCAGCCATCCGGACAGGTACCCTGGGACCTTC. It yields the protein CASSHPDRYPGTF.

J is TRBJ1-2 and V is TRBV15; 10 positions agree with TRBD1. V trimming: 0 bases; J trimming: 5 bases; junction bases outside the gene matches: 3. The CDR3 runs 15 residues. Germline assignment: CDR1 LNHNV and CDR2 YYDKDF (reference sequence). The CDR3 sequence is CATSREGTGDYGYTF. DNA of the CDR3: TGTGCCACCAGCAGAGAAGGGACAGGGGATTATGGCTACACCTTC.

CDR3 residues: CASSSRGPSNQPQHF. DNA for the CDR3: TGTGCCAGCAGTTCGCGGGGCCCTAGCAATCAGCCCCAGCATTTT. The chain combines TRBV27 with TRBJ1-5; maybe TRBD1 (5 bases). Germline values: CDR1 MNHEY, CDR2 SMNVEV (reference sequence). The ends were cut back, 4 bases at V and 0 bases at J, with 10 bases in the middle. The CDR3 covers 15 residues.

This clone has just one count. CDR3 loop: CASRQTGGYSSSGANVLTF. CDR3 in DNA: TGCGCCAGCAGACAAACAGGGGGATACTCGAGCTCTGGGGCCAACGTCCTGACTTTC. The chain uses TRBV5-1 and TRBJ2-6; 8 bases align to TRBD1. Germline-derived CDR1 and CDR2 are SGHRS and YFSETQ. CDR3 size: 19 residues. V was clipped by 5 bases and J by 0 bases; unmatched bases: 13. Drawing the rest from reference TRBV5-1 and TRBJ2-6, the complete variable domain is KAGVTQTPRYLIKTRGQQVTLSCSPISGHRSVSWYQQTPGQGLQFLFEYFSETQRNKGNFPGRFSGRQFSNSRSEMNVSTLELGDSALYLCASRQTGGYSSSGANVLTFGAGSRLTVL.

The chain uses TRBV4-2 and TRBJ1-2; D uncertain. The CDR3 spans 15 residues. CDR1 and CDR2 from the germline V gene are LGHNA and YNFKEQ. Between the trimmed V and J ends, which lost 0 bases and 0 bases, there was a span of 8 bases. The CDR3 nucleotides read TGTGCCAGCAGCCAAGATCCCAGTACTAACTATGGCTACACCTTC. This sequence encodes CASSQDPSTNYGYTF.

CDR3 sequence (DNA): TGTGCCAGCAGCCCGGACGGGACAGGGAACACTGAAGCTTTCTTT. This encodes CASSPDGTGNTEAFF. The chain has TRBV5-4 and TRBJ1-1; the match to TRBD1 covers 8 bases. The germline V gene has CDR1 SGHNT and CDR2 YYREEE (reference sequence). The CDR3 has 15 residues. Trimming took 4 bases from V and 1 from J; bases not matched to a gene: 6.

V and J are TRBV5-6 and TRBJ1-2; D unresolved. Germline CDR1 SGHDT, CDR2 YYEEEE. The germline V and J ends were trimmed by 2 bases and 4 bases, with 6 bases remaining between them. The CDR3 extends over 12 amino acids. The chain's CDR3 is CASSFTSYGYTF. DNA for the CDR3: TGTGCCAGCAGCTTCACGAGCTATGGCTACACCTTC. The variable domain in full, completed from reference TRBV5-6 and TRBJ1-2, reads DAGVTQSPTHLIKTRGQQVTLRCSPKSGHDTVSWYQQALGQGPQFIFQYYEEEERQRGNFPDRFSGHQFPNYSSELNVNALLLGDSALYLCASSFTSYGYTFGSGTRLTVV.

CDR3 region: CASSYRLALDEQFF. CDR3 coding DNA: TGTGCCAGCAGCTATCGACTAGCCCTTGATGAGCAGTTCTTC. V and J are TRBV7-8 and TRBJ2-1, with TRBD2 matching 7 bases. The germline CDR1 and CDR2 sequences are SGHVS and FQNEAQ. The CDR3 has 14 residues. With V trimmed by 4 bases and J by 8 bases, 8 bases remained unmatched.

The rearrangement joins TRBV21-1 to TRBJ1-5; whether TRBD1, the table's D call, matches the DNA was not checked. TRBV21-1 is a listed pseudogene. The CDR3 covers 16 residues. This CDR3 reads CASSKRGKGARQPQHF. The CDR3 nucleotides are TGTGCCAGCAGCAAAAGAGGGAAGGGGGCCAGGCAGCCCCAGCATTTT.

The chain employs TRBV5-1 and TRBJ2-3, with D hard to call. Germline CDR1 SGHRS, CDR2 YFSETQ. Trimming shortened V by 3 bases and J by 1 base, and 18 bases separated the two germline ends. The CDR3 is 17 residues long. The CDR3 DNA reads as TGCGCCAGCAGCTACCAAGACAAGATTTATCGCACAGATACGCAGTATTTT. As protein: CASSYQDKIYRTDTQYF.

The chain has TRBV6-5 and TRBJ2-1; perhaps TRBD2 as D (6 bases). CDR3 size: 11 residues. The germline V gene has CDR1 MNHEY and CDR2 SVGAGI. Trimming took 5 bases from V and 8 from J, leaving 7 bases between them. DNA of the CDR3: TGTGCCAGCAGTCCGGGGGATGAGCAGTTCTTC. Translation gives CASSPGDEQFF.

This clone appeared a few times. The CDR3 spells CASSLGGTGGQETQYF. The DNA of the CDR3 is TGCGCCAGCAGCTTGGGGGGGACAGGGGGCCAAGAGACCCAGTACTTC. The rearrangement links TRBV5-1 to TRBJ2-5; 11 bases line up with TRBD1. CDR3 length equals 16 residues. The germline V gene has CDR1 SGHRS and CDR2 YFSETQ. Trimming at V came to 0 bases and at J to 1 base, leaving 2 bases not matched to a gene.